Below, 31 T cell receptor beta chains from the same sample are listed, as sequenced in a study of blood T cell repertoires in COVID-19. Here immunoSEQ multiplex PCR was the method, and the copy in TCRdb shows in-frame clones only, minus some. Counted here are about 30,000 clones, about 87% occurring once; the ten biggest clones make up 13% to 15%. Sequencing was done on a sample of peripheral blood. The receptors come from a man between 60 and 75 years old with active COVID-19.

The V gene is TRBV29-1, the J gene TRBJ1-5; 9 bases agree with TRBD1. With V trimmed by 6 bases and J by 5 bases, 5 bases remained unmatched. The CDR3 is 13 residues long. CDR1 SQVTM and CDR2 ANQGSEA come from the germline V gene. The CDR3 region is CSVGDRVDQPQHF. The CDR3 DNA is TGCAGCGTCGGGGACAGGGTGGATCAGCCCCAGCATTTT.

The chain joins TRBV6-2 or TRBV6-3 to TRBJ2-2; 7 positions agree with TRBD1. CDR3 length equals 15 residues. The ends lost 5 bases at V and 1 base at J; junction bases unmatched: 4. CDR1 MNHEY and CDR2 SVGEGT come from the germline V gene. The CDR3 protein is CASSPGQLNTGELFF. The CDR3 coding sequence is TGTGCCAGCAGTCCGGGACAGCTGAACACCGGGGAGCTGTTTTTT.

V is TRBV7-2 and J is TRBJ2-1; 9 bases are a match to TRBD2. After removal of 3 bases from V and 2 bases from J, the junction contained 2 bases not matched to a gene. This CDR3 contains 15 residues. Germline CDR1 reads SGHTA; CDR2 reads FQGNSA. The CDR3 DNA reads TGTGCCAGCAGCTTTCGGACTAGCGCCTACAATGAGCAGTTCTTC. Translating gives CASSFRTSAYNEQFF.

V usage is TRBV6-6 and J usage is TRBJ2-5, with 16 bases identical to TRBD2. V shed 8 bases and J 5 bases; nucleotides not matched to a gene: 8. Germline V gene lookup returns CDR1 MNHNY and CDR2 SVGAGI (reference sequence). The length of the CDR3 is 16 residues. CDR3 nucleotide sequence: TGTGCCAGCGGGACTAGCGGGAGGGCGCTCGGGGAGACCCAGTACTTC. It encodes CASGTSGRALGETQYF.

The chain links TRBV7-8 to TRBJ2-2; a possible D gene is TRBD1 (6 bases). The CDR3 contains 15 residues. Germline V gene sequence: CDR1 SGHVS, CDR2 FQNEAQ. The V end was cut by 6 bases, the J end by 5 bases, with 16 bases between. The CDR3 region has the DNA TGTGCCAGCAGGTTGTCTCCCGGGACAACCGGGGAGCTGTTTTTT. Protein product: CASRLSPGTTGELFF.

This rearrangement joins TRBV6-5 to TRBJ2-7, with 10 bases fitting TRBD2. V gave up 5 bases and J gave up 4 bases; unmatched junction bases: 5. This CDR3 is built from 14 residues. Germline-derived CDR1 and CDR2 are MNHEY and SVGAGI. The CDR3 sequence: CASSTPGLAYEQYF. The CDR3 DNA sequence: TGTGCCAGCAGTACCCCGGGACTAGCGTACGAGCAGTACTTC.

The chain employs TRBV3-1 (or the pseudogene TRBV3-2) and TRBJ2-7; the match to TRBD1 covers 9 bases. CDR1 is LGHDT, CDR2 YNNKEL, per germline (reference sequence). The junction had 12 bases not matched to a gene; V was cut back by 4 bases and J by 5 bases. The CDR3 contains 16 residues. DNA of the CDR3: TGTGCCAGCAGCCCTCGGCCGGGACAGGGTCCCGACGAGCAGTACTTC. Amino acids: CASSPRPGQGPDEQYF.

This chain uses TRBV7-2 with TRBJ2-3, with 7 nucleotides matching TRBD1. Germline-derived CDR1 and CDR2 are SGHTA and FQGNSA. The CDR3 has 16 residues. With V trimmed by 1 base and J by 2 bases, 6 bases remained unmatched. The chain's CDR3 is CASSLETGIHTDTQYF. The CDR3 DNA follows: TGTGCCAGCAGCTTAGAGACAGGGATTCACACAGATACGCAGTATTTT.

The chain employs TRBV27 and TRBJ2-7; D unclear. V lost 7 bases, J lost 4 bases, and 14 bases lay in between. The CDR3 length is 13 residues. From germline, CDR1 is MNHEY and CDR2 SMNVEV (reference sequence). CDR3 coding DNA: TGTGCCAGCACCCCGAATTGGCCTTACGAGCAGTACTTC. Protein product: CASTPNWPYEQYF.

V is TRBV7-2 and J is TRBJ1-2; 9 nucleotides line up with TRBD1. This CDR3 is built from 14 residues. After removal of 3 bases from V and 3 bases from J, the junction contained 2 bases not matched to a gene. Germline CDR1 reads SGHTA; CDR2 reads FQGNSA. Written as DNA, the CDR3 is TGTGCCAGCAGCTTTTGGACAGGGGACTATGGCTACACCTTC. Amino acids: CASSFWTGDYGYTF.

J is TRBJ2-7 and V is TRBV19; 11 bases line up with TRBD2. The CDR3 consists of 14 residues. V was clipped by 5 bases and J by 2 bases; unmatched bases: 2. Germline assignment: CDR1 LNHDA and CDR2 SQIVND (reference sequence). The CDR3, as DNA: TGTGCCAGTAGTCCACTAGCGGGGGCCTACGAGCAGTACTTC. This sequence encodes CASSPLAGAYEQYF. Variable domain in full (rest from reference TRBV19 and TRBJ2-7): DGGITQSPKYLFRKEGQNVTLSCEQNLNHDAMYWYRQDPGQGLRLIYYSQIVNDFQKGDIAEGYSVSREKKESFPLTVTSAQKNPTAFYLCASSPLAGAYEQYFGPGTRLTVT.

This sequence joins TRBV7-9 and TRBJ1-2; perhaps TRBD1 as D (5 bases). The CDR3 covers 16 residues. V gave up 1 base and J gave up 2 bases, with 14 bases separating them. In germline, CDR1 is SEHNR, CDR2 FQNEAQ (reference sequence). Written as DNA, the CDR3 is TGTGCCAGCAGCTTAGTCGGTTGGGGCCCCAACTATGGCTACACCTTC. Residues: CASSLVGWGPNYGYTF.

In its sample, this clone was seen once. The V gene is TRBV5-4, the J gene TRBJ2-5, with a tentative D call TRBD1 (5 bases). Trimming pared 4 bases from V and 4 bases from J, leaving 11 bases between. Germline V gene lookup returns CDR1 SGHNT and CDR2 YYREEE (reference sequence). The CDR3 loop spans 13 amino acids. The CDR3 spells CASSLAGRETQYF. The CDR3 DNA reads as TGTGCCAGCAGCCTCGCAGGGCGAGAGACCCAGTACTTC.

This chain joins TRBV19 and TRBJ2-3, with 13 bases that match TRBD2. V shed 5 bases, J shed 0 bases, and the junction held 2 bases outside the gene matches. The CDR3 consists of 16 residues. Per the germline V gene, CDR1 is LNHDA and CDR2 is SQIVND (reference sequence). CDR3 sequence: CASSATSGRSTDTQYF. DNA for the CDR3: TGTGCCAGTAGTGCGACTAGCGGGAGGAGCACAGATACGCAGTATTTT.

V is TRBV5-4 and J is TRBJ2-1; 12 bases fit TRBD2. Trimming took 1 base from V and 10 from J; bases not matched to a gene: 3. Germline V gene sequence: CDR1 SGHNT, CDR2 YYREEE (reference sequence). The CDR3 covers 14 residues. CDR3 loop: CASSLQTSGGEQFF. In DNA, the CDR3 is TGTGCCAGCAGCTTGCAGACTAGCGGGGGAGAGCAGTTCTTC.

The chain joins TRBV3-1 (or the pseudogene TRBV3-2) to TRBJ2-5, with a weak D call TRBD2 (5 bases). This CDR3 contains 12 residues. Trimming took off 2 bases at V and 5 bases at J, with 6 bases between the two ends. Germline assignment: CDR1 LGHDT and CDR2 YNNKEL (reference sequence). The CDR3 nucleotides read TGTGCCAGCAGCCAACGCGGGGAGACCCAGTACTTC. It encodes CASSQRGETQYF.

V usage is TRBV5-1 and J usage is TRBJ1-1; D is ambiguous. Trimming removed 2 bases from V and 11 bases from J, with 16 bases in between. From germline, CDR1 is SGHRS and CDR2 YFSETQ. The CDR3 loop spans 13 amino acids. The CDR3 spells CASSFDNAARAFF. CDR3 DNA sequence: TGCGCCAGCAGCTTCGATAATGCGGCGAGGGCTTTCTTT.

This clone was recorded once. This chain uses TRBV19 with TRBJ1-1; TRBD1 might be the D (6 bases). In germline, CDR1 is LNHDA, CDR2 SQIVND (reference sequence). The CDR3 is made up of 12 amino acids. The V gene lost 1 base and the J gene lost 11 bases, with 11 bases spanning the gap. The CDR3 loop is CASSIGHREAFF. CDR3 DNA: TGTGCCAGTAGTATAGGGCACAGGGAGGCTTTCTTT.

V is TRBV18 and J is TRBJ1-1, with D possibly TRBD1 on 6 matching bases. The V gene lost 2 bases and the J gene lost 4 bases, with 14 bases spanning the gap. The length of the CDR3 is 15 residues. Per the germline V gene, CDR1 is KGHSH and CDR2 is LQKENI. CDR3 sequence reads: CASSPNTGSGTEAFF. Here the CDR3 DNA reads TGTGCCAGCTCACCAAATACAGGGTCCGGCACTGAAGCTTTCTTT.

This sequence joins TRBV4-1 and TRBJ1-1, with D possibly matching TRBD1 (5 bases). The germline gives CDR1 MGHRA, CDR2 YSYEKL. The CDR3 is 13 residues long. Trimming removed 4 bases at V and 10 bases at J, with 16 bases between. In DNA, the CDR3 is TGCGCCAGCAGCCTGAGGGGCGGAGGGCCAGCTTTCTTT. Translating gives CASSLRGGGPAFF.

This rearrangement joins TRBV5-8 to TRBJ1-5; D call uncertain. V was trimmed by 7 bases and J by 0 bases, leaving 11 bases between them. The CDR3 runs to 14 residues. Germline V gene lookup returns CDR1 SGHTS and CDR2 YDEGEE. The CDR3 loop reads CASPEDPSNQPQHF. CDR3 DNA: TGTGCCAGCCCCGAGGATCCTAGCAATCAGCCCCAGCATTTT.

The rearrangement uses TRBV19 and TRBJ2-3; possible D gene TRBD1, 5 bases. Germline V lookup: CDR1 LNHDA, CDR2 SQIVND (reference sequence). The V and J ends lost 7 bases and 0 bases respectively, with 14 bases between them. This CDR3 contains 15 residues. The CDR3 region has the DNA TGTGCCAGTACCGTGGGGCAGGCTAGCACAGATACGCAGTATTTT. Translation gives CASTVGQASTDTQYF.

J is TRBJ2-7 and V is TRBV28; 8 nucleotides align to TRBD2. Trimming at V came to 5 bases and at J to 7 bases, leaving 13 bases not matched to a gene. CDR1 and CDR2 (germline): MDHEN, SYDVKM. CDR3 size: 15 residues. The chain's CDR3 is CASSLGLAGTGEQYF. DNA for the CDR3: TGTGCCAGCAGTCTCGGGCTAGCGGGTACGGGTGAGCAGTACTTC. Supplemented by reference TRBV28 and TRBJ2-7, the full variable domain reads DVKVTQSSRYLVKRTGEKVFLECVQDMDHENMFWYRQDPGLGLRLIYFSYDVKMKEKGDIPEGYSVSREKKERFSLILESASTNQTSMYLCASSLGLAGTGEQYFGPGTRLTVT.

V usage is TRBV27 and J usage is TRBJ2-7; 11 bases are a match to TRBD2. CDR3 length: 18 residues. The germline gives CDR1 MNHEY, CDR2 SMNVEV (reference sequence). The J segment lost 2 bases and the V segment lost 4 bases, leaving 13 bases of the junction unmatched. CDR3 coding DNA: TGTGCCAGCAGTTCACCTGGACTAGCGGGTGGGGGGACCTACGAGCAGTACTTC. Translating gives CASSSPGLAGGGTYEQYF.

The chain couples TRBV28 to TRBJ2-3; 7 nucleotides align to TRBD2. Germline CDR1 is MDHEN and CDR2 is SYDVKM. J lost 3 bases, V lost 5 bases, and 11 bases had no gene match. CDR3 length: 16 residues. For the CDR3, the DNA is TGTGCCAGCAGTATCGAGCGGGACCGGGGTACAGATACGCAGTATTTT. Its translation is CASSIERDRGTDTQYF.

This chain connects TRBV2 to TRBJ2-1, with 8 bases aligning to TRBD1. CDR1 and CDR2 (germline): SNHLY, FYNNEI. V shed 3 bases, J shed 4 bases, and the junction held 14 bases outside the gene matches. The CDR3 extends over 18 amino acids. This chain's CDR3 is CASSERQGYFGEYNEQFF. The CDR3 region has the DNA TGTGCCAGCAGTGAGAGACAGGGGTATTTTGGCGAATACAATGAGCAGTTCTTC.

The chain uses TRBV7-6 and TRBJ2-2; 9 bases match TRBD2. The CDR3 runs to 17 residues. J gave up 1 base and V 4 bases, and 7 bases lay outside the gene matches. Looked up from germline, CDR1 is SGHVS and CDR2 is FNYEAQ. In nucleotides, the CDR3 is TGTGCCAGCAGCTCCTTAGCGGGAGTGGAGAACACCGGGGAGCTGTTTTTT. This translates into CASSSLAGVENTGELFF.

J is TRBJ1-1 and V is TRBV9, with D possibly being TRBD1 (6 bases). Trimming took off 4 bases at V and 1 base at J, with 11 bases between the two ends. Per the germline V gene, CDR1 is SGDLS and CDR2 is YYNGEE. The CDR3 covers 14 residues. CDR3: CASSYGTPNTEAFF. CDR3 nucleotides: TGTGCCAGCAGCTATGGGACACCGAACACTGAAGCTTTCTTT. Combining the CDR3 with reference TRBV9 and TRBJ1-1 gives the whole variable domain DSGVTQTPKHLITATGQRVTLRCSPRSGDLSVYWYQQSLDQGLQFLIQYYNGEERAKGNILERFSAQQFPDLHSELNLSSLELGDSALYFCASSYGTPNTEAFFGQGTRLTVV.

This clone was detected once. V usage is TRBV25-1 and J usage is TRBJ1-4; D is uncertain. The ends were cut back, 5 bases at V and 11 bases at J, with 9 bases in the middle. The CDR3 length is 11 residues. Germline V gene data show CDR1 as MGHDK and CDR2 as SYGVNS. CDR3 sequence (DNA): TGTGCCAGCAGTTCAACAGTTAAACTGTTTTTT. It specifies CASSSTVKLFF.

The V call is TRBV29-1, the J call TRBJ2-1, with 13 bases matching TRBD2. CDR3 length equals 16 residues. CDR1 and CDR2 (germline): SQVTM, ANQGSEA. J lost 10 bases, V lost 1 base, and 10 bases had no gene match. CDR3 sequence reads: CSVEGGLAGVLGEQFF. CDR3 nucleotide sequence: TGCAGCGTTGAAGGAGGACTAGCGGGAGTTCTTGGGGAGCAGTTCTTC.

The chain employs TRBV28 and TRBJ2-7; the D gene is possibly TRBD1 (5 bases). The V gene's germline CDR1 is MDHEN and CDR2 SYDVKM. This CDR3 spans 15 amino acids. V was pared by 2 bases and J by 5 bases, with 16 bases between. The CDR3 sequence is CASSLIYARVDEQYF. The CDR3 bases are TGTGCCAGCAGTTTAATCTATGCCAGGGTGGACGAGCAGTACTTC.